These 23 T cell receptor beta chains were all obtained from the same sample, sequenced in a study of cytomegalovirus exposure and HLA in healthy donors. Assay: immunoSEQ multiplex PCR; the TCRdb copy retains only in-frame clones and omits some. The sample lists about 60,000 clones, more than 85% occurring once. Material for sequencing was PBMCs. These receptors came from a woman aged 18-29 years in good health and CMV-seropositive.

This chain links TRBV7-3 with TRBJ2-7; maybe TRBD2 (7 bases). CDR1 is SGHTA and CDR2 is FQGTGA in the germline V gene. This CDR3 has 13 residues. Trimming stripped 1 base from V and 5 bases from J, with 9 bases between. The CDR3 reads CASSLSGGNEQYF. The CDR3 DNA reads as TGTGCCAGCAGCTTAAGCGGGGGCAACGAGCAGTACTTC.

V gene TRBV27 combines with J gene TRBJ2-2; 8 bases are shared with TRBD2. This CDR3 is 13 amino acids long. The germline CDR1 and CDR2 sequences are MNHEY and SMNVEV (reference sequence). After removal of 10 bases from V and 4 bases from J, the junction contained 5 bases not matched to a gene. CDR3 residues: CATLAGLTGELFF. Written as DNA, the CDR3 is TGTGCCACCCTAGCGGGTCTCACCGGGGAGCTGTTTTTT.

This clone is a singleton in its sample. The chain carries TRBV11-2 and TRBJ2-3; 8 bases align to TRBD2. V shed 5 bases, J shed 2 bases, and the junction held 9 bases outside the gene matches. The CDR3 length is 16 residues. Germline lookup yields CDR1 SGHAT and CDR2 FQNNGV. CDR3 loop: CASSTRRGAFTDTQYF. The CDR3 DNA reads TGTGCCAGCAGCACCCGGCGGGGGGCTTTCACAGATACGCAGTATTTT. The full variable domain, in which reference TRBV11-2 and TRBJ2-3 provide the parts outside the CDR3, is EAGVAQSPRYKIIEKRQSVAFWCNPISGHATLYWYQQILGQGPKLLIQFQNNGVVDDSQLPKDRFSAERLKGVDSTLKIQPAKLEDSAVYLCASSTRRGAFTDTQYFGPGTRLTVL.

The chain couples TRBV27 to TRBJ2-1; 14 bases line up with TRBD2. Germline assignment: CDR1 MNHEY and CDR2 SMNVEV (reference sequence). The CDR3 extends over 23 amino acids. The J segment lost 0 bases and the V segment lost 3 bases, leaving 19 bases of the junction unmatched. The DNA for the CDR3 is TGTGCCAGCAGTTTGCTAGGACTAGCGGGAGGAGGGGGTGGGGGAACCTCCTACAATGAGCAGTTCTTC. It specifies CASSLLGLAGGGGGGTSYNEQFF.

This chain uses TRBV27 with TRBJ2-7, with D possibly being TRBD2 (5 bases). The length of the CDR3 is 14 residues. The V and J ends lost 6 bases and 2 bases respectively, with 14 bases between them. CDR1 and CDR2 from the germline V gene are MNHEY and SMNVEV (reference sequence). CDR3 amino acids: CASSSYGGPYEQYF. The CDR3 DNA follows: TGTGCCAGCAGCTCTTATGGAGGACCCTACGAGCAGTACTTC.

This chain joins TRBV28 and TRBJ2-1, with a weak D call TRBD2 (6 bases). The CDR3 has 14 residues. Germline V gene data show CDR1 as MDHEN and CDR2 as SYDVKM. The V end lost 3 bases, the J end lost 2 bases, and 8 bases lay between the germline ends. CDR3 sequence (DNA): TGTGCCAGCAGTTTTAGCGGTACCTACAATGAGCAGTTCTTC. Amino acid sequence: CASSFSGTYNEQFF.

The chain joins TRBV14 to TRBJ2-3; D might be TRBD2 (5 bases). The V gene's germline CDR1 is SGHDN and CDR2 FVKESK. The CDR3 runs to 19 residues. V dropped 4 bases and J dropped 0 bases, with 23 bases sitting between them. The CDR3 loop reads CASSLLALAGRYSTDTQYF. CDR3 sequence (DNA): TGTGCCAGCAGCCTCCTCGCCCTGGCGGGCCGATATAGCACAGATACGCAGTATTTT.

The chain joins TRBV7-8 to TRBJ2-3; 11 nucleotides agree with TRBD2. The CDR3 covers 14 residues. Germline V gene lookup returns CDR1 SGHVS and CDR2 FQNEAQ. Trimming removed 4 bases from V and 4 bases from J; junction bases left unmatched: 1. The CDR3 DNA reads TGTGCCAGCAGCTCGACTAGCGGGGCAGATACGCAGTATTTT. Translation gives CASSSTSGADTQYF. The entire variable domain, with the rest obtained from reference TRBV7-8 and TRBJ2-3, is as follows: GAGVSQSPRYKVAKRGQDVALRCDPISGHVSLFWYQQALGQGPEFLTYFQNEAQLDKSGLPSDRFFAERPEGSVSTLKIQRTQQEDSAVYLCASSSTSGADTQYFGPGTRLTVL.

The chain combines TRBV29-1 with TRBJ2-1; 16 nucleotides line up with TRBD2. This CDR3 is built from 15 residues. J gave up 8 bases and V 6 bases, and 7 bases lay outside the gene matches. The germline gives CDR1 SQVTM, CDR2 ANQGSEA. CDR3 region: CSVGTSGGGSHEQFF. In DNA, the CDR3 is TGCAGCGTGGGGACTAGCGGGGGGGGAAGCCATGAGCAGTTCTTC.

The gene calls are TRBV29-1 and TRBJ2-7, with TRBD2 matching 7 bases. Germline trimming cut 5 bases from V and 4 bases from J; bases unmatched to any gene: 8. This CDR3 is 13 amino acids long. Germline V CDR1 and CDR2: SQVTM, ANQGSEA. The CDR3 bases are TGCAGCGTTAGCGGGGACTTGGTTTACGAGCAGTACTTC. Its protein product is CSVSGDLVYEQYF.

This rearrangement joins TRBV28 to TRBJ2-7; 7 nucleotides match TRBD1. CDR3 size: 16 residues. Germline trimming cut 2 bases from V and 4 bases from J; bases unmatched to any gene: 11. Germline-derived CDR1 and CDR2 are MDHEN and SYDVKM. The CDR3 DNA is TGTGCCAGCAGTTTACCGGGGACAGCCGGTGGGTACGAGCAGTACTTC. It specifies CASSLPGTAGGYEQYF. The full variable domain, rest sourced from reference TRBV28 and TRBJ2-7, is DVKVTQSSRYLVKRTGEKVFLECVQDMDHENMFWYRQDPGLGLRLIYFSYDVKMKEKGDIPEGYSVSREKKERFSLILESASTNQTSMYLCASSLPGTAGGYEQYFGPGTRLTVT.

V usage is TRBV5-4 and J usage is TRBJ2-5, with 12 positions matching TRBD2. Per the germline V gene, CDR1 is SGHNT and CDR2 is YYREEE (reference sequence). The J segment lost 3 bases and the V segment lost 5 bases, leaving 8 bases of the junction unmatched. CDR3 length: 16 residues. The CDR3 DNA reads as TGTGCCAGCAGGAGAAACCGGACTAGCGGGGAAGAGACCCAGTACTTC. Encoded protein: CASRRNRTSGEETQYF.

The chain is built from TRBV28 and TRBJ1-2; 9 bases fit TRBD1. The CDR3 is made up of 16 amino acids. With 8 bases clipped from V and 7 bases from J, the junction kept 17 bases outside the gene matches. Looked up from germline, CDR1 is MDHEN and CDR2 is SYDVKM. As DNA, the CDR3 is TGTGCCAGCGGAATATTAGGCGGGACAGGGTATTCTGGCTACACCTTC. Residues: CASGILGGTGYSGYTF.

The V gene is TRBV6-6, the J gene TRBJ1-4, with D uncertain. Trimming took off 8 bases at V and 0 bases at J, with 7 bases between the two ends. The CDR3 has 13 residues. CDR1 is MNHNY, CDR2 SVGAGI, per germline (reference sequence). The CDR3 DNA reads TGTGCCAGCTGCGTTGCAACTAATGAAAAACTGTTTTTT. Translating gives CASCVATNEKLFF.

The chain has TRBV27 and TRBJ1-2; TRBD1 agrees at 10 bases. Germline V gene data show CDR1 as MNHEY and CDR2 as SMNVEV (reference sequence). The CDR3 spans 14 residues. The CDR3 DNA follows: TGTGTACTTACGGGAGGACAGGGGGTATCTGGCTACACCTTC. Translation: CVLTGGQGVSGYTF.

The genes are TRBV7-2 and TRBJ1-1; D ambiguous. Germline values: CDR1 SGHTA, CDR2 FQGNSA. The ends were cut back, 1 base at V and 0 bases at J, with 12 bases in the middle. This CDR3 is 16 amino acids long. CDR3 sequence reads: CASSLEPGAMNTEAFF. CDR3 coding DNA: TGTGCCAGCAGCTTAGAACCGGGAGCCATGAACACTGAAGCTTTCTTT.

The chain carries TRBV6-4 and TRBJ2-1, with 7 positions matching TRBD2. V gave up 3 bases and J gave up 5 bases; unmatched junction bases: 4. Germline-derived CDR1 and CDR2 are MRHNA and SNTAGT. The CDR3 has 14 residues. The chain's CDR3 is CASSDSGGNNEQFF. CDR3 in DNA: TGTGCCAGCAGTGATTCGGGGGGTAACAATGAGCAGTTCTTC.

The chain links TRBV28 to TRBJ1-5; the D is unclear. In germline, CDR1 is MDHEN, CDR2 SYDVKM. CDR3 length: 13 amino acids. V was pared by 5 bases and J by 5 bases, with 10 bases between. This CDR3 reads CASSKSRDQPQHF. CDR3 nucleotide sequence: TGTGCCAGCAGTAAGTCGCGGGATCAGCCCCAGCATTTT.

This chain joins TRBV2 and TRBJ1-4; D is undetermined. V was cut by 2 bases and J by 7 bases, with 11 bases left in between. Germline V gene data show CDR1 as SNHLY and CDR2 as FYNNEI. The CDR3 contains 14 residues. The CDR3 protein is CASSEQVLGEKLFF. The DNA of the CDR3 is TGTGCCAGCAGTGAACAGGTCTTGGGTGAAAAACTGTTTTTT. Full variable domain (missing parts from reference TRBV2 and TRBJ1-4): EPEVTQTPSHQVTQMGQEVILRCVPISNHLYFYWYRQILGQKVEFLVSFYNNEISEKSEIFDDQFSVERPDGSNFTLKIRSTKLEDSAMYFCASSEQVLGEKLFFGSGTQLSVL.

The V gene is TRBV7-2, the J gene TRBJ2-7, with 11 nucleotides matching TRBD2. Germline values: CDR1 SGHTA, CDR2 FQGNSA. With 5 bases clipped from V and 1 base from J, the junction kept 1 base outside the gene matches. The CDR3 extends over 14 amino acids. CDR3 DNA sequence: TGTGCCAGCAGCACTAGCGGGGGATCCTACGAGCAGTACTTC. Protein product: CASSTSGGSYEQYF.

Written as DNA, the CDR3 is TGTGCCTGGGGAAACGGCAGGCTAGAGACCCAGTACTTC. It yields the protein CAWGNGRLETQYF. The chain uses TRBV30 and TRBJ2-5; D is unclear. V shed 5 bases and J shed 4 bases, with 14 bases lying between them. Germline CDR1 reads GTSNPN; CDR2 reads SVGIG (reference sequence). CDR3 length: 13 residues.

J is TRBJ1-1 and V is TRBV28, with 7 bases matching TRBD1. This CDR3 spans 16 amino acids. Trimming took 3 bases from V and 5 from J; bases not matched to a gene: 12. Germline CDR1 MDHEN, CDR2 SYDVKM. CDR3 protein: CASSLDPGDSQTEAFF. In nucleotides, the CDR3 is TGTGCCAGCAGTTTGGACCCCGGGGACAGCCAGACTGAAGCTTTCTTT.

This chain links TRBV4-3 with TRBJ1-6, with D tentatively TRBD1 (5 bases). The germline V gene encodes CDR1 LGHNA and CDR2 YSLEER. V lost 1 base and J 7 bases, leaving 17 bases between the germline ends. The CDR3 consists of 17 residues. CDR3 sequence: CASSQGALGPANSPLHF. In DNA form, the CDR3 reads TGCGCCAGCAGCCAAGGGGCGTTGGGGCCGGCCAATTCACCCCTCCACTTT.